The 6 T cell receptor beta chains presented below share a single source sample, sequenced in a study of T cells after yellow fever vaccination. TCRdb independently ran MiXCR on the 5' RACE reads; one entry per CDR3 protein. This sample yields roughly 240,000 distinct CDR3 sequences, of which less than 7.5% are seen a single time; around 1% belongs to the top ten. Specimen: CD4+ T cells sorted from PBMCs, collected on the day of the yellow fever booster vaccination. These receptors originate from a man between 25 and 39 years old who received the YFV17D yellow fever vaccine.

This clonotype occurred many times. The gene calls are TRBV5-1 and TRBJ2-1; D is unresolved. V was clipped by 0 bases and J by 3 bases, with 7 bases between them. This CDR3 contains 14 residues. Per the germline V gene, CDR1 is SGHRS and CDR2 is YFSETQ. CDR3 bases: TGCGCCAGCAGCTTGGGACAAAACTACAATGAGCAGTTCTTC. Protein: CASSLGQNYNEQFF.

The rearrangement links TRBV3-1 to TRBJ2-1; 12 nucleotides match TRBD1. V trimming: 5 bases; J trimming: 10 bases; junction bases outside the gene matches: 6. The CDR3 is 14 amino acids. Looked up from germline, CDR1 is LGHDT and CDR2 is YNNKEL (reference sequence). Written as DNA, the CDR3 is TGTGCCAGCAGCACGGGACAGGGGGCCGGGGAGCAGTTCTTC. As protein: CASSTGQGAGEQFF.

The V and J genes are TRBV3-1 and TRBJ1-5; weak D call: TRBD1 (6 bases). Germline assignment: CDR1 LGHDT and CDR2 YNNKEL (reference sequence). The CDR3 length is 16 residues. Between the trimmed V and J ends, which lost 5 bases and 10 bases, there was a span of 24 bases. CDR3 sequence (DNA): TGTGCCAGCAGCAAGGGGACCGGGACACCAGGGGAACCCCAGCATTTT. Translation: CASSKGTGTPGEPQHF.

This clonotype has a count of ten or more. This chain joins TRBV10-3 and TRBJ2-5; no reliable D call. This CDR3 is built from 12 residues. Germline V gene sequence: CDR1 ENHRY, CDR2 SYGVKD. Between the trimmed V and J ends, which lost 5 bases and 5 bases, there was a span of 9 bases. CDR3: CAISITDETQYF. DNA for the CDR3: TGTGCCATCAGTATCACGGATGAGACCCAGTACTTC.

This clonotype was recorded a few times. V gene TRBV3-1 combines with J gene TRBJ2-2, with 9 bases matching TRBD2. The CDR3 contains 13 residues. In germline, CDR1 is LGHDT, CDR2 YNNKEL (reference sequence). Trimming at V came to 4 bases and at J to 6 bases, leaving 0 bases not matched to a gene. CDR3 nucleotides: TGTGCCAGCAGCCGCGGGGGGGCCGGGGAGCTGTTTTTT. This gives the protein CASSRGGAGELFF. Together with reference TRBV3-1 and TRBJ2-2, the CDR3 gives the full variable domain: DTAVSQTPKYLVTQMGNDKSIKCEQNLGHDTMYWYKQDSKKFLKIMFSYNNKELIINETVPNRFSPKSPDKAHLNLHINSLELGDSAVYFCASSRGGAGELFFGEGSRLTVL.

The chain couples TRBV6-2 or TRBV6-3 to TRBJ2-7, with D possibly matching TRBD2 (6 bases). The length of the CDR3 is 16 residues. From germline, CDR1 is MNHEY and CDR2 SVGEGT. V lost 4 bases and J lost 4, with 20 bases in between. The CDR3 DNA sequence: TGTGCCAGCAGTTCACATCGGACTGGGCGGGGATACGAGCAGTACTTC. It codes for CASSSHRTGRGYEQYF.